Presented here are 4 T cell receptor beta chains from one specimen sequenced in a study of identical twins. TCRdb passed the 5' RACE reads through MiXCR, listing each CDR3 protein once. The sample includes 15,000 to 20,000 distinct CDR3 sequences, approximately 70% seen only once; the top ten take under 6%. The specimen sequenced was memory (CD45RO+) T cells sorted from blood. The source of these receptors is a woman between 18 and 30 years old in good health. This table probably holds off-target reads from a library built for another chain.

This chain joins TRBV20-1 and TRBJ2-3, with TRBD2 identical over 8 bases. J lost 2 bases, V lost 3 bases, and 10 bases had no gene match. The CDR3 totals 16 residues. From germline, CDR1 is DFQATT and CDR2 SNEGSKA (reference sequence). CDR3 nucleotides: TGCAGTGCTAGCTTCCAGCGGGAGAGATACACAGATACGCAGTATTTT. Translated: CSASFQRERYTDTQYF.

In DNA form, the CDR3 reads TGTGCCAGCTCACCGCAGTACCAAGAGACCCAGTACTTC. Translation gives CASSPQYQETQYF. V gene TRBV18 combines with J gene TRBJ2-5; no definite D call. This CDR3 has 13 residues. Trimming pared 3 bases from V and 0 bases from J, leaving 5 bases between. Germline V gives CDR1 KGHSH, CDR2 LQKENI.

The chain uses TRBV11-2 and TRBJ2-2, with a weak D call TRBD1 (5 bases). CDR1 is SGHAT, CDR2 FQNNGV, per germline. V lost 4 bases and J 10 bases, leaving 19 bases between the germline ends. The length of the CDR3 is 15 residues. CDR3 in DNA: TGTGCCAGCAGCTCCCGGGTCACCAAGGGGTCGGAGCTGTTTTTT. Protein product: CASSSRVTKGSELFF.

The chain has TRBV13 and TRBJ2-1; no reliable D call. V was trimmed by 8 bases and J by 6 bases, leaving 11 bases between them. Germline V gene lookup returns CDR1 PRHDT and CDR2 FYEKMQ (reference sequence). This CDR3 has 12 amino acids. CDR3 nucleotide sequence: TGTGCCAGCGTCGCTATCGGCAATGAGCAGTTCTTC. This gives the protein CASVAIGNEQFF.